The present T cell receptor (beta chain) was sequenced within a study of CD8+CD57+ T cells in acquired aplastic anemia. V was cut by 8 bases and J by 0 bases, with 14 bases left in between. The CDR3 totals 15 residues. CDR1 is MDHEN and CDR2 is SYDVKM in the germline V gene. Genomic DNA provided the template from which TCR beta VDJ and CDR3 profiles were obtained. One entry per CDR3 protein results from TCRdb running MiXCR on the reads. The profile shows just over 450,000 distinct CDR3 sequences, around 30% of them singletons. An expansion of CD8+CD57+ cells by flow cytometry had been shown in patients chosen for sequencing.

The specimen sequenced was sorted CD4+, CD8+, or CD8+CD57+ T cells (not recorded which) from PBMCs. This rearrangement joins TRBV28 to TRBJ2-4; D not resolved. The source is a human donor with aplastic anemia. CDR3 nucleotide sequence: TGTGCCAGCCTAGGGCAGACGATAGCCAAAAACATTCAGTACTTC. It is translated as CASLGQTIAKNIQYF. Based on the CDR3 plus reference TRBV28 and TRBJ2-4, the full variable domain is DVKVTQSSRYLVKRTGEKVFLECVQDMDHENMFWYRQDPGLGLRLIYFSYDVKMKEKGDIPEGYSVSREKKERFSLILESASTNQTSMYLCASLGQTIAKNIQYFGAGTRLSVL.